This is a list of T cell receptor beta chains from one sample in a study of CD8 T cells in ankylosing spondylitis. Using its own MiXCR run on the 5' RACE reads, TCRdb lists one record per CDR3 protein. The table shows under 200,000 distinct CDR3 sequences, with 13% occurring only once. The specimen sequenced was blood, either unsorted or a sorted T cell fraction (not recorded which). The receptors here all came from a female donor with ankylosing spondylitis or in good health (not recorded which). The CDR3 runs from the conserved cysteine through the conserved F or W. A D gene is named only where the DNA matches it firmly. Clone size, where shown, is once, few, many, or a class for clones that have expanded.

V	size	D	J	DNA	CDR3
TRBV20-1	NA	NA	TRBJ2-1	TGCAGTGCTTTCCTCTTCGGGAGCTCCTACAATGAGCAGTTCTTC	CSAFLFGSSYNEQFF
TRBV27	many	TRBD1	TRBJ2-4	TGTGCCAGCAGTTTAAGCCCACTCGGGACAGCCATTTGGGGCCTAGCCAAAAACATTCAGTACTTC	CASSLSPLGTAIWGLAKNIQYF
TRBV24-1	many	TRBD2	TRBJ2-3	TGTGCCACCAGCAAACTAGCGGGAGACACAGATACGCAGTATTTT	CATSKLAGDTDTQYF
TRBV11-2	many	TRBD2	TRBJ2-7	TGTGCCAGCAGCTTATTCAGGGTCGGTAGCGGGAGGGCGGTCGAGCAGTACTTC	CASSLFRVGSGRAVEQYF
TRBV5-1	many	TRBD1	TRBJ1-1	TGCGCCAGCAGCGTCGGGACAGCGAGGGGGACTGAAGCTTTCTTT	CASSVGTARGTEAFF
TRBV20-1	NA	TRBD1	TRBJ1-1	TGCAGTGCTAGAGATTGGGGACAGAGTAACATGAACACTGAAGCTTTCTTT	CSARDWGQSNMNTEAFF
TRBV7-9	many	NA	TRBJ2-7	TGTGCCAGCAGCTTAGTCGGGGACCGTTCCTACGAGCAGTACTTC	CASSLVGDRSYEQYF
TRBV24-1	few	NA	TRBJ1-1	TGTGCCACCAGTGGGGGGGGGTGGAACACTGAAGCTTTCTTT	CATSGGGWNTEAFF
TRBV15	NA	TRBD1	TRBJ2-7	TGTGCCACCAGCCCTCCCGGGACAGCCAGCTCCTACGAGCAGTACTTC	CATSPPGTASSYEQYF
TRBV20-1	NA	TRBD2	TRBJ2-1	TGCAGTGGTCGCGGGAGGGTCTGGACTGAGCAGTTCTTC	CSGRGRVWTEQFF
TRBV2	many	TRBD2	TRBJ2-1	TGTGCCAGCAGTGAATCGGCACTAGCGGGAGTAGACAATGAGCAGTTCTTC	CASSESALAGVDNEQFF
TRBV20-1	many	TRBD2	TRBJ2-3	TGCAGTGCTAGAGATTGGGCTAGCGGGAGGGACACAGATACGCAGTATTTT	CSARDWASGRDTDTQYF
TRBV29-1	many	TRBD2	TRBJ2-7	TGCAGCGCCAGTAGCGGGAGTAGCTCCTACGAGCAGTACTTC	CSASSGSSSYEQYF
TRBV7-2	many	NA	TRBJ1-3	TGTGCCAGCAGTTACTCAGGGGCCTCTGGAAACACCATATATTTT	CASSYSGASGNTIYF
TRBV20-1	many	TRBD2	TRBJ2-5	TGCAGTGCTACAGGACTAGCGTTAGAGACCCAGTACTTC	CSATGLALETQYF
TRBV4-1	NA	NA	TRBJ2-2	TGCGCCAGCATCCCCTATACCGGGGAGCTGTTTTTT	CASIPYTGELFF
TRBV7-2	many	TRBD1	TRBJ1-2	TGTGCCAGCAGCCCACTCGGACAGGGCGACTATGGCTACACCTTC	CASSPLGQGDYGYTF
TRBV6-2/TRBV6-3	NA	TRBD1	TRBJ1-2	TGTGCCAGCAGCTCGGACAGGGAGATCTATGGCTACACCTTC	CASSSDREIYGYTF
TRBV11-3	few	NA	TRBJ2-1	TGTGCCAGCAGCTTAGGGGTCGGGTCGGACTACAATGAGCAGTTCTTC	CASSLGVGSDYNEQFF
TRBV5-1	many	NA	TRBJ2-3	TGCGCCAGCAGCTTGGCCCCACTAGCTTCAGATACGCAGTATTTT	CASSLAPLASDTQYF
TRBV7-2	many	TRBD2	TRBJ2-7	TGTGCCAGCAGCTTATCGGGACTAGCTGCCTACGAGCAGTACTTC	CASSLSGLAAYEQYF
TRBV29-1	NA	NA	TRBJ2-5	TGCAGCCCCTATAGGGGGGAGACCCAGTACTTC	CSPYRGETQYF
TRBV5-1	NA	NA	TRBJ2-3	TGCGCCAGCAGCCGGAGGACCTCAGATACGCAGTATTTT	CASSRRTSDTQYF
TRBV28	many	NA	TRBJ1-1	TGTGCCAGCAGTCCCTCGGGGTATGTGACTGAAGCTTTCTTT	CASSPSGYVTEAFF
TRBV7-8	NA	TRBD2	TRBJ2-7	TGTGCCAGCAGCTTAGGGCTAGCGGGGATTCGCTACGAGCAGTACTTC	CASSLGLAGIRYEQYF